Reported below is one TCR beta chain. The data derive from a study of control samples from healthy donors and cancer patients. Only in-frame clones appear in the TCRdb table, and some are missing; sequencing was by immunoSEQ multiplex PCR. The sample has about 130,000 clones, about 93% seen once; the top ten hold approximately 1.7%. This CDR3 contains 15 residues. V lost 4 bases and J lost 4; bases outside the gene matches: 9. The V gene's germline CDR1 is SGDLS and CDR2 YYNGEE. The chain has TRBV9 and TRBJ2-5; 8 nucleotides match TRBD1. Sequenced material: PBMCs. The sequence was obtained from a man in his fifties or sixties with head and neck cancer. DNA of the CDR3: TGTGCCAGCAGCCCACCCGGACAGGGTGGAGAGACCCAGTACTTC. This sequence encodes CASSPPGQGGETQYF.